This record concerns one TCR beta chain sequence. The CDR3 totals 12 residues. The V gene's germline CDR1 is SNHLY and CDR2 FYNNEI. The V and J ends lost 10 bases and 4 bases respectively, with 14 bases between them. The data stem from a study of blood T cell repertoires in COVID-19. Across the whole study: Samples taken during acute and convalescent COVID-19 were collected in the United States, Italy and Spain. Sources were T cells, B-cell-depleted T cells, or PBMCs; the material itself was cDNA or gDNA.

Original data processing: Amplification from reference gene primers served as the basis for estimated nucleated cell counts. Produced via immunoSEQ multiplex PCR; TCRdb's table is partial and in-frame only. Clone size and the V and J calls come from that table; the DNA yielded D and trimming. The table has about 440,000 clones, about 91% seen once; the top ten hold roughly an eighth. What was sequenced was peripheral blood. This rearrangement joins TRBV2 to TRBJ2-7; D might be TRBD1 (6 bases). The receptor was isolated from a woman aged 45-60 years with COVID-19, enrolled during active disease. CDR3 protein: CATEIQGYEQYF. DNA for the CDR3: TGTGCCACCGAAATACAGGGTTACGAGCAGTACTTC.